This note documents a single T cell receptor beta chain sequence. This table comes from immunoSEQ multiplex PCR, and its TCRdb copy is limited to in-frame clones, with some not included. The table has some 130,000 clones, roughly nine tenths seen once. This sample is part of a study of T cell responses to AZD1222 COVID-19 vaccine. V was trimmed by 5 bases and J by 9 bases, leaving 17 bases between them. Germline CDR1 and CDR2: SEHNR and FQNEAQ (reference sequence). There are 14 residues in the CDR3. The TCR comes from an adult in good health. The sequencing used peripheral blood, collected on day 0 of AZD1222 vaccination. This rearrangement joins TRBV7-9 to TRBJ1-5, with a possible D match to TRBD1 (5 bases). CDR3 residues: CASSLGALTGPQHF. CDR3 bases: TGTGCCAGCAGCCTTGGGGCCCTTACGGGGCCCCAGCATTTT.